This T cell receptor beta chain was recovered during a study of memory B cells and T cells in multiple sclerosis. To note about this clone: Its target is not known.

Study results and limitations: Shared clonotype counts depended on differing compartment clone-set sizes and were normalized.

Here immunoSEQ multiplex PCR was the method, and the copy in TCRdb shows in-frame clones only, minus some. This sample has 30,000 to 40,000 clones; more than 75% occur once, and the top ten carry 2% to 3%. This CDR3 contains 14 residues. The V and J ends lost 5 bases and 3 bases respectively, with 11 bases between them. Germline lookup yields CDR1 SEHNR and CDR2 FQNEAQ (reference sequence). Stimulus-free culture yielded autoproliferating CFSE-dim and non-proliferating CFSE-high T cells, each sequenced separately. Cultures began with 45 million to 60 million CFSE-labeled PBMCs, unstimulated for 6 to 8 days, with replicate wells pooled. CFSE at approximately 0.5 uM labeled the PBMCs, which were then cultured unstimulated.

The receptor's source is a human donor with multiple sclerosis. This chain joins TRBV7-9 and TRBJ1-3; D not certain. Sample: PBMCs from blood kept in culture. The DNA of the CDR3 is TGTGCCAGCAGCCAAGACACGGTTGGAAACACCATATATTTT. Protein sequence: CASSQDTVGNTIYF.